This passage covers 14 T cell receptor beta chains from one sample sequenced in a study of response to subunit inactivated influenza vaccine. TCRdb passed the RT-PCR reads through MiXCR, listing each CDR3 protein once. In the table there are roughly 670,000 distinct CDR3 sequences, approximately 14% of which are singletons. Material: PBMCs from blood, obtained 14 days before vaccination. These receptors originate from a man in his forties or fifties who received an inactivated influenza vaccine.

The chain carries TRBV3-1 and TRBJ2-7; D unclear. CDR1 is LGHDT, CDR2 YNNKEL, per germline (reference sequence). V lost 4 bases to trimming and J lost 0 bases, with 7 bases between them. This CDR3 is 13 amino acids long. The CDR3 sequence is CASSPLVSYEQYF. CDR3 bases: TGTGCCAGCAGCCCGTTGGTCTCCTACGAGCAGTACTTC.

Notes on this clonotype: A much larger clone lies a single base off, so this may be a read error. The chain links TRBV7-2 to TRBJ1-1; TRBD1 agrees at 7 bases. V lost 2 bases and J lost 5; bases outside the gene matches: 11. This CDR3 comprises 16 residues. The germline V gene has CDR1 SGHTA and CDR2 FQGNSA. This CDR3 reads CASSLWDSHRFTEAFF. The CDR3 region has the DNA TGTGCCAGCAGCTTATGGGACAGCCACAGGTTTACTGAAGCTTTCTTT.

This clonotype showed up just a few times. This rearrangement joins TRBV5-1 to TRBJ2-3, with 7 nucleotides matching TRBD1. Germline CDR1 and CDR2: SGHRS and YFSETQ. The CDR3 contains 14 residues. V was clipped by 4 bases and J by 2 bases; unmatched bases: 4. The CDR3 nucleotides read TGCGCCAGCAGCCCGGGACAGATCACAGATACGCAGTATTTT. Encoded protein: CASSPGQITDTQYF.

The table lists this clonotype with many counts. The chain links TRBV20-1 to TRBJ2-7; 10 nucleotides line up with TRBD1. This CDR3 has 14 amino acids. Germline V gene sequence: CDR1 DFQATT, CDR2 SNEGSKA (reference sequence). The J segment lost 5 bases and the V segment lost 6 bases, leaving 10 bases of the junction unmatched. CDR3 in amino acids: CSARAWDRGHEQYF. The CDR3, as DNA: TGCAGTGCCCGTGCTTGGGACAGGGGCCACGAGCAGTACTTC.

V usage is TRBV7-2 and J usage is TRBJ2-1; tentatively, D is TRBD1 (6 bases). Germline V lookup: CDR1 SGHTA, CDR2 FQGNSA. Trimming removed 5 bases at V and 9 bases at J, with 11 bases between. The CDR3 extends over 12 amino acids. CDR3 nucleotide sequence: TGTGCCAGCAGCCCCACAGGGATTGAGCAGTTCTTC. Protein: CASSPTGIEQFF.

The chain carries TRBV5-1 and TRBJ2-2; D call uncertain. The V gene's germline CDR1 is SGHRS and CDR2 YFSETQ. V lost 6 bases, J lost 7 bases, and 10 bases lay in between. CDR3 length equals 12 residues. CDR3 loop: CASTWEVGELFF. The CDR3 region has the DNA TGCGCCAGCACTTGGGAAGTCGGGGAGCTGTTTTTT.

The gene calls are TRBV4-1 and TRBJ1-5; unclear D gene. The CDR3 has 14 amino acids. Trimming stripped 2 bases from V and 4 bases from J, with 9 bases between. Germline V gene data show CDR1 as MGHRA and CDR2 as YSYEKL. The CDR3 DNA sequence: TGCGCCAGCAGCCAAAATATGGGGAATCAGCCCCAGCATTTT. Translated, it gives CASSQNMGNQPQHF.

This clonotype was found many times. The rearrangement uses TRBV20-1 and TRBJ1-5; no definite D call. Germline V gene lookup returns CDR1 DFQATT and CDR2 SNEGSKA (reference sequence). The CDR3 loop spans 12 amino acids. The germline V and J ends were trimmed by 4 bases and 5 bases, with 9 bases remaining between them. In DNA form, the CDR3 reads TGCAGTGCTACCCGAATGCATCAGCCCCAGCATTTT. It codes for CSATRMHQPQHF.

The rearrangement joins TRBV6-1 to TRBJ1-1; 9 positions agree with TRBD1. V lost 7 bases to trimming and J lost 1 base; unmatched junction nucleotides: 4. CDR3 length equals 14 residues. The germline V gene has CDR1 MNHNS and CDR2 SASEGT. CDR3 sequence: CASKDRGANTEAFF. The CDR3 nucleotides read TGTGCCAGCAAGGACAGGGGCGCGAACACTGAAGCTTTCTTT.

This clonotype occurred a few times. V gene TRBV12-3 or TRBV12-4 combines with J gene TRBJ1-2; D is uncertain. V was trimmed by 6 bases and J by 0 bases, leaving 8 bases between them. The CDR3 is 13 amino acids. The DNA of the CDR3 is TGTGCCAGCAGAACCCCGGCTAACTATGGCTACACCTTC. It is translated as CASRTPANYGYTF.

The table lists this clonotype with many counts. CDR3 nucleotide sequence: TGTGCCAGCAGTCTCCTCAGGGGAGTCTACAATGAGCAGTTCTTC. Its protein is CASSLLRGVYNEQFF. The chain links TRBV27 to TRBJ2-1; a weak D match, TRBD1 (6 bases). The CDR3 contains 15 residues. The V end lost 5 bases, the J end lost 3 bases, and 14 bases lay between the germline ends. Germline CDR1 MNHEY, CDR2 SMNVEV (reference sequence).

The V and J genes are TRBV11-2 and TRBJ2-3; 14 nucleotides align to TRBD2. The junction had 6 bases not matched to a gene; V was cut back by 6 bases and J by 4 bases. From germline, CDR1 is SGHAT and CDR2 FQNNGV. This CDR3 comprises 16 residues. The CDR3: CASRGTSGGPPDTQYF. CDR3 bases: TGTGCCAGCAGGGGGACTAGCGGGGGCCCTCCAGATACGCAGTATTTT.

The rearrangement links TRBV7-6 to TRBJ2-3; D may be TRBD2 (7 bases). V was shortened by 2 bases and J by 4 bases, with 19 bases between the two germline ends. Looked up from germline, CDR1 is SGHVS and CDR2 is FNYEAQ. The CDR3 is 17 amino acids. CDR3 in amino acids: CASSLFITGGASDTQYF. CDR3 sequence (DNA): TGTGCCAGCAGCTTATTCATTACTGGGGGGGCTTCAGATACGCAGTATTTT.

DNA for the CDR3: TGCGCCAGCAGCTTGGAGGGGGCGCGAGCTTTCTTT. Protein sequence: CASSLEGARAFF. This chain connects TRBV5-1 to TRBJ1-1; 7 bases map to TRBD1. V was pared by 0 bases and J by 10 bases, with 3 bases of the junction left unmatched. The CDR3 is 12 amino acids. From germline, CDR1 is SGHRS and CDR2 YFSETQ.